These 27 T cell receptor beta chains came from one sample sequenced in a study of blood T cell repertoires in COVID-19. Libraries were prepared by immunoSEQ multiplex PCR; TCRdb keeps only in-frame clonotypes and omits some of them. This repertoire shows 250,000 to 300,000 clones, 87% found once; its top ten account for 2.2%. Material: peripheral blood. These receptors were taken from a woman between 50 and 59 years old who had recovered from COVID-19.

The table lists this clone with a few counts. The V and J genes are TRBV9 and TRBJ2-3, with D possibly being TRBD2 (5 bases). This CDR3 has 16 residues. Germline lookup yields CDR1 SGDLS and CDR2 YYNGEE. V was pared by 3 bases and J by 2 bases, with 16 bases between. CDR3 amino acids: CASSAESRVITDTQYF. The CDR3 coding sequence is TGTGCCAGCAGCGCGGAATCGAGGGTTATCACAGATACGCAGTATTTT.

V is TRBV5-1 and J is TRBJ1-2, with no clear D. Germline assignment: CDR1 SGHRS and CDR2 YFSETQ. The CDR3 sequence is 15 residues long. V was clipped by 1 base and J by 0 bases, with 10 bases between them. CDR3 sequence reads: CASSLITPANYGYTF. The CDR3 region has the DNA TGCGCCAGCAGCTTGATAACACCCGCTAACTATGGCTACACCTTC.

This clone was observed a few times. The J gene is TRBJ2-3, the V gene TRBV6-2 or TRBV6-3, with a tentative D call TRBD1 (5 bases). The CDR3 is 14 residues long. V lost 5 bases and J 4 bases, leaving 13 bases between the germline ends. Per the germline V gene, CDR1 is MNHEY and CDR2 is SVGEGT. CDR3 amino acids: CASSLRVSADTQYF. The CDR3 DNA follows: TGTGCCAGCAGTCTCAGGGTTTCCGCAGATACGCAGTATTTT.

The V and J genes are TRBV9 and TRBJ1-1; D gene unclear. CDR3 length: 15 amino acids. Germline V gene sequence: CDR1 SGDLS, CDR2 YYNGEE. V lost 4 bases and J lost 2, with 15 bases in between. CDR3 sequence reads: CASSLNPTGNTEAFF. For the CDR3, the DNA is TGTGCCAGCAGCCTGAATCCGACGGGAAACACTGAAGCTTTCTTT.

V and J are TRBV19 and TRBJ2-1; the match to TRBD1 covers 8 bases. The CDR3 is 13 residues long. CDR1 is LNHDA, CDR2 SQIVND, per germline (reference sequence). J gave up 8 bases and V 5 bases, and 5 bases lay outside the gene matches. The CDR3 reads CASSAQGVDEQFF. The CDR3 DNA sequence: TGTGCCAGTAGTGCACAGGGGGTGGATGAGCAGTTCTTC.

This sequence joins TRBV7-7 and TRBJ1-5; D call uncertain. The CDR3 has 16 residues. Trimming removed 10 bases from V and 3 bases from J, with 22 bases in between. Germline values: CDR1 SSHAT, CDR2 FNYEAQ (reference sequence). CDR3 sequence reads: CATVSVEGEVNQPQHF. The CDR3 DNA reads TGTGCCACTGTATCGGTTGAGGGTGAAGTCAATCAGCCCCAGCATTTT.

This clone occurred once. The CDR3 region is CASSGDERNSYEQYF. The CDR3 DNA is TGTGCCAGCAGTGGCGACGAGCGCAACTCCTACGAGCAGTACTTC. The chain carries TRBV2 and TRBJ2-7; D is ambiguous. The germline CDR1 and CDR2 sequences are SNHLY and FYNNEI. The CDR3 covers 15 residues. V was shortened by 4 bases and J by 0 bases, with 13 bases between the two germline ends.

The chain joins TRBV6-5 to TRBJ2-3, with 14 bases aligning to TRBD2. The germline gives CDR1 MNHEY, CDR2 SVGAGI. Trimming took 6 bases from V and 8 from J; bases not matched to a gene: 7. The CDR3 sequence is 15 residues long. The CDR3 region has the DNA TGTGCCAGCAGCCCAGGGACTAGCGGGGGTGGTACGCAGTATTTT. Protein sequence: CASSPGTSGGGTQYF.

This chain uses TRBV7-9 with TRBJ2-2; 10 bases match TRBD2. CDR3 length equals 16 residues. Germline CDR1 reads SEHNR; CDR2 reads FQNEAQ (reference sequence). V lost 5 bases, J lost 5 bases, and 8 bases stayed unmatched. CDR3: CASSRPRAGGTGELFF. CDR3 DNA: TGTGCCAGCAGCCGACCCCGAGCGGGGGGGACCGGGGAGCTGTTTTTT. Using reference TRBV7-9 and TRBJ2-2 for the parts outside the CDR3, the full variable domain is DTGVSQNPRHKITKRGQNVTFRCDPISEHNRLYWYRQTLGQGPEFLTYFQNEAQLEKSRLLSDRFSAERPKGSFSTLEIQRTEQGDSAMYLCASSRPRAGGTGELFFGEGSRLTVL.

This chain joins TRBV6-5 and TRBJ2-7, with a weak D call TRBD2 (6 bases). Germline V lookup: CDR1 MNHEY, CDR2 SVGAGI. Trimming took off 2 bases at V and 3 bases at J, with 11 bases between the two ends. CDR3 length equals 14 residues. Written as DNA, the CDR3 is TGTGCCAGCAGTTACGTCCGGGGGTACTACGAGCAGTACTTC. Translation gives CASSYVRGYYEQYF.

This chain links TRBV4-2 with TRBJ1-5; D unclear. The CDR3 contains 13 residues. V was clipped by 4 bases and J by 6 bases, with 10 bases between them. The germline gives CDR1 LGHNA, CDR2 YNFKEQ. DNA for the CDR3: TGTGCCAGCAGCCTAGGTCGGGTTCAGCCCCAGCATTTT. It specifies CASSLGRVQPQHF.

The rearrangement joins TRBV9 to TRBJ2-1, with 11 bases matching TRBD1. The CDR3 is 16 residues long. Trimming removed 3 bases from V and 7 bases from J; junction bases left unmatched: 9. Per germline, CDR1 SGDLS and CDR2 YYNGEE. The CDR3 sequence: CASSAAPGQGENEQFF. DNA for the CDR3: TGTGCCAGCAGCGCCGCTCCGGGACAGGGGGAAAATGAGCAGTTCTTC.

The rearrangement joins TRBV29-1 to TRBJ1-1; 10 bases are shared with TRBD1. Germline CDR1 and CDR2: SQVTM and ANQGSEA. The CDR3 sequence is 15 residues long. The junction had 6 bases not matched to a gene; V was cut back by 0 bases and J by 5 bases. This chain's CDR3 is CSVEDDRGRRTEAFF. The CDR3 bases are TGCAGCGTTGAAGACGACAGGGGGCGAAGGACTGAAGCTTTCTTT.

V and J are TRBV5-5 and TRBJ2-2; D is perhaps TRBD2 (6 bases). CDR1 SGHKS and CDR2 YYEKEE come from the germline V gene (reference sequence). Deletions cut 5 bases from V and 4 bases from J, with 21 bases between. The CDR3 covers 17 residues. The CDR3 nucleotides are TGTGCCAGCAGTCCCCTCAACCGGGCGGGAACCACCGGGGAGCTGTTTTTT. As protein: CASSPLNRAGTTGELFF.

The chain joins TRBV6-5 to TRBJ1-6; D ambiguous. The length of the CDR3 is 14 residues. Germline CDR1 reads MNHEY; CDR2 reads SVGAGI. V gave up 6 bases and J gave up 7 bases, with 13 bases separating them. CDR3 sequence (DNA): TGTGCCAGCAGACGGTCCGGGAGGAATTCACCCCTCCACTTT. Residues: CASRRSGRNSPLHF.

This rearrangement joins TRBV7-9 to TRBJ2-1, with D maybe TRBD2 (6 bases). This CDR3 is built from 15 residues. Trimming pared 2 bases from V and 4 bases from J, leaving 12 bases between. CDR1 and CDR2 from the germline V gene are SEHNR and FQNEAQ (reference sequence). CDR3 amino acids: CASSLPRGGYNEQFF. CDR3 in DNA: TGTGCCAGCAGCTTACCGCGGGGCGGGTACAATGAGCAGTTCTTC.

Concerning this clone: In the same sample, other DNA sequences code for this CDR3. The chain recombines TRBV11-2 with TRBJ1-6; 9 positions match TRBD1. V gave up 3 bases and J gave up 7 bases; unmatched junction bases: 1. The germline CDR1 and CDR2 sequences are SGHAT and FQNNGV. The CDR3 has 14 amino acids. The CDR3 spells CASSLGTGNSPLHF. Here the CDR3 DNA reads TGTGCCAGCAGCTTGGGGACAGGGAATTCACCCCTCCACTTT.

The chain has TRBV24-1 and TRBJ2-3; 10 nucleotides match TRBD1. CDR1 KGHDR and CDR2 SFDVKD come from the germline V gene. After removal of 5 bases from V and 2 bases from J, the junction contained 6 bases not matched to a gene. The CDR3 runs to 16 residues. The CDR3 reads CATSGLGTGATDTQYF. CDR3 in DNA: TGTGCCACCAGTGGTCTCGGGACAGGGGCCACAGATACGCAGTATTTT.

The chain employs TRBV19 and TRBJ2-3, with TRBD1 as a possible D gene (5 bases). Germline assignment: CDR1 LNHDA and CDR2 SQIVND (reference sequence). The CDR3 has 14 amino acids. V lost 8 bases and J lost 5, with 17 bases in between. CDR3 protein: CASGTSGLGDTQYF. CDR3 DNA sequence: TGTGCCAGTGGTACATCAGGGCTGGGAGATACGCAGTATTTT.

The gene calls are TRBV2 and TRBJ2-1; 10 bases are shared with TRBD2. Looked up from germline, CDR1 is SNHLY and CDR2 is FYNNEI. The junction had 6 bases not matched to a gene; V was cut back by 1 base and J by 9 bases. There are 15 residues in the CDR3. The CDR3 DNA sequence: TGTGCCAGCAGTGAAGGGCTAGCGGGAGTGGGTGAGCAGTTCTTC. Translation gives CASSEGLAGVGEQFF. Supplemented by reference TRBV2 and TRBJ2-1, the full variable domain reads EPEVTQTPSHQVTQMGQEVILRCVPISNHLYFYWYRQILGQKVEFLVSFYNNEISEKSEIFDDQFSVERPDGSNFTLKIRSTKLEDSAMYFCASSEGLAGVGEQFFGPGTRLTVL.

The V gene is TRBV7-8, the J gene TRBJ2-7; TRBD1 matches at 8 bases. Losses at the gene ends were 3 bases for V and 1 base for J; bases not matched to a gene: 5. Germline V gene lookup returns CDR1 SGHVS and CDR2 FQNEAQ. The CDR3 covers 15 residues. As DNA, the CDR3 is TGTGCCAGCAGCTTTTCCGGGACAGGTTCCTACGAGCAGTACTTC. It specifies CASSFSGTGSYEQYF. Using reference TRBV7-8 and TRBJ2-7 for the parts outside the CDR3, the full variable domain is GAGVSQSPRYKVAKRGQDVALRCDPISGHVSLFWYQQALGQGPEFLTYFQNEAQLDKSGLPSDRFFAERPEGSVSTLKIQRTQQEDSAVYLCASSFSGTGSYEQYFGPGTRLTVT.

The chain combines TRBV29-1 with TRBJ2-7; 10 bases fit TRBD1. Germline CDR1 is SQVTM and CDR2 is ANQGSEA. Losses at the gene ends were 7 bases for V and 3 bases for J; bases not matched to a gene: 9. CDR3 size: 14 residues. The CDR3 protein is CSALLWDRGYEQYF. The DNA for the CDR3 is TGCAGCGCCCTCCTATGGGACAGGGGCTACGAGCAGTACTTC.

The V gene is TRBV5-1, the J gene TRBJ1-6; a possible D gene is TRBD1 (6 bases). The CDR3 has 15 residues. The V gene's germline CDR1 is SGHRS and CDR2 YFSETQ. V was cut by 0 bases and J by 7 bases, with 11 bases left in between. The CDR3 sequence: CASSLATGTNSPLHF. CDR3 nucleotides: TGCGCCAGCAGCTTGGCAACAGGGACCAATTCACCCCTCCACTTT.

The chain joins TRBV5-8 to TRBJ2-7; D is ambiguous. Trimming pared 4 bases from V and 7 bases from J, leaving 15 bases between. Looked up from germline, CDR1 is SGHTS and CDR2 is YDEGEE. The CDR3 has 13 amino acids. This chain's CDR3 is CASSPDVGWEQYF. CDR3 nucleotides: TGTGCCAGCAGCCCCGACGTCGGGTGGGAGCAGTACTTC.

The chain joins TRBV12-3 or TRBV12-4 to TRBJ2-7, with a weak D call TRBD2 (5 bases). V was clipped by 3 bases and J by 5 bases, with 5 bases between them. The CDR3 has 11 residues. CDR3 nucleotide sequence: TGTGCCAGCAGTTTGAGGGACGAGCAGTACTTC. Encoded protein: CASSLRDEQYF.

This chain uses TRBV19 with TRBJ2-7, with TRBD2 identical over 8 bases. V trimming: 8 bases; J trimming: 2 bases; junction bases outside the gene matches: 11. The CDR3 is made up of 15 amino acids. Per the germline V gene, CDR1 is LNHDA and CDR2 is SQIVND (reference sequence). The DNA of the CDR3 is TGTGCCAGTCAGTCCATAGCGGGGCTTACCTACGAGCAGTACTTC. Amino acids: CASQSIAGLTYEQYF.

The genes are TRBV5-1 and TRBJ2-7, with 8 bases lining up with TRBD1. The CDR3 is 16 amino acids. Trimming took 3 bases from V and 0 from J; bases not matched to a gene: 8. In germline, CDR1 is SGHRS, CDR2 YFSETQ. The CDR3, as DNA: TGCGCCAGCAGCTCACCCAAGGACAGGGTCTCCTACGAGCAGTACTTC. This sequence encodes CASSSPKDRVSYEQYF.